Shown below are 22 T cell receptor beta chains from a single sample sequenced in a study of vaccination effects on CD4 cells after COVID-19. Under the ViraFEST assay, PBMC were stimulated with viral peptide pools so that antigen-specific CD4+ T cells expanded. Sequencing was performed afterwards. Once cultured for under 11 days, the cells underwent separation to obtain CD4+ T cells. This person's SARS-CoV-2 infection, confirmed by PCR, occurred between March and December 2020. Vaccine administered to participants consisted of two doses of either BNT162b2 or mRNA-1273. No antigen has been identified for these receptors. Method: immunoSEQ multiplex PCR; TCRdb's copy keeps in-frame clones and lacks some. The sample yields approximately 14,000 clones, roughly three quarters seen once. Sequencing was performed on CD4+ T cells from PBMCs cultured with HCoV-NL63 spike peptides, taken after COVID-19 vaccination. The receptors here all came from a human donor who had a prior SARS-CoV-2 infection.

CDR3 DNA sequence: TGTGCCAGCAGCCAATATCAGCGGGGACAGGCCGCCCTCTACTACTACTCCTACAATGAGCAGTTCTTC. Translated, it gives CASSQYQRGQAALYYYSYNEQFF. The chain is built from TRBV14 and TRBJ2-1, with a possible D match to TRBD1 (8 bases). Germline CDR1 SGHDN, CDR2 FVKESK. This CDR3 is 23 amino acids long. Trimming left V 2 bases short and J 0 bases short, with 32 bases between.

This sequence joins TRBV27 and TRBJ2-3; TRBD1 aligns across 11 bases. Germline V lookup: CDR1 MNHEY, CDR2 SMNVEV (reference sequence). With V trimmed by 4 bases and J by 6 bases, 9 bases remained unmatched. The CDR3 runs to 16 residues. The CDR3 region is CASSSPPDRGRDTQYF. The CDR3 DNA sequence: TGTGCCAGCAGTTCCCCCCCGGACAGGGGGCGGGATACGCAGTATTTT.

This chain connects TRBV7-8 to TRBJ1-6; D gene uncertain. The germline V gene has CDR1 SGHVS and CDR2 FQNEAQ. With 3 bases removed from V and 7 bases from J, the gap between germline ends came to 7 bases. The CDR3 is 13 amino acids. DNA for the CDR3: TGTGCCAGCAGCTTCGAAGGGAATTCACCCCTCCACTTT. It encodes CASSFEGNSPLHF.

The chain is built from TRBV4-3 and TRBJ1-2; TRBD1 is a possible D gene (5 bases). Trimming removed 0 bases from V and 3 bases from J, with 5 bases in between. CDR3 length: 13 residues. In germline, CDR1 is LGHNA, CDR2 YSLEER. CDR3: CASSQEGDYGYTF. CDR3 DNA sequence: TGCGCCAGCAGCCAAGAAGGGGACTATGGCTACACCTTC.

The chain carries TRBV2 and TRBJ1-2; D uncertain. Germline V lookup: CDR1 SNHLY, CDR2 FYNNEI. With 6 bases removed from V and 4 bases from J, the gap between germline ends came to 12 bases. CDR3 length: 13 residues. CDR3 region: CASRPSITYGYTF. CDR3 nucleotide sequence: TGTGCCAGCAGACCCTCCATCACCTATGGCTACACCTTC. Based on the CDR3 plus reference TRBV2 and TRBJ1-2, the full variable domain is EPEVTQTPSHQVTQMGQEVILRCVPISNHLYFYWYRQILGQKVEFLVSFYNNEISEKSEIFDDQFSVERPDGSNFTLKIRSTKLEDSAMYFCASRPSITYGYTFGSGTRLTVV.

The chain recombines TRBV10-3 with TRBJ2-1; no reliable D call. Trimming removed 6 bases at V and 1 base at J, with 16 bases between. Germline lookup yields CDR1 ENHRY and CDR2 SYGVKD. The CDR3 has 16 amino acids. CDR3 region: CAISERTPKSYNEQFF. In DNA form, the CDR3 reads TGTGCCATCAGCGAAAGAACCCCGAAATCCTACAATGAGCAGTTCTTC.

The rearrangement uses TRBV3-1 (or the pseudogene TRBV3-2) and TRBJ2-3, with D maybe TRBD1 (6 bases). Per germline, CDR1 LGHDT and CDR2 YNNKEL (reference sequence). Trimming shortened V by 2 bases and J by 3 bases, and 12 bases separated the two germline ends. The CDR3 loop spans 15 amino acids. The DNA of the CDR3 is TGTGCCAGCAGCCAAAGGGGGAAATGGACAGATACGCAGTATTTT. Encoded protein: CASSQRGKWTDTQYF.

The chain couples TRBV19 to TRBJ2-4; 7 bases map to TRBD2. J lost 3 bases, V lost 0 bases, and 11 bases had no gene match. Germline assignment: CDR1 LNHDA and CDR2 SQIVND (reference sequence). This CDR3 region has 18 residues. CDR3 protein: CASSIDGGTPRGKNIQYF. The CDR3 DNA reads TGTGCCAGTAGTATAGACGGGGGGACCCCGCGGGGCAAAAACATTCAGTACTTC.

This clone has just a few counts. This chain links TRBV15 with TRBJ1-2; D gene ambiguous. Trimming removed 0 bases at V and 1 base at J, with 6 bases between. The V gene's germline CDR1 is LNHNV and CDR2 YYDKDF (reference sequence). There are 14 residues in the CDR3. The CDR3 region is CATSRDWNNYGYTF. Here the CDR3 DNA reads TGTGCCACCAGCAGAGATTGGAATAACTATGGCTACACCTTC.

The chain is built from TRBV20-1 and TRBJ2-1, with 14 bases aligning to TRBD2. Germline CDR1 reads DFQATT; CDR2 reads SNEGSKA (reference sequence). This CDR3 is built from 16 residues. The V gene end was trimmed by 3 bases and the J gene end by 6 bases; junction bases not matched to a gene: 7. CDR3 protein: CSASNRGTSGSNEQFF. The CDR3 bases are TGCAGTGCTAGTAACCGTGGGACTAGCGGGAGCAATGAGCAGTTCTTC.

In the case of this clone: One end of the junction does not line up with germline, which may come from a read error. This chain connects TRBV7-7 to TRBJ2-5; the D is unclear. The CDR3 totals 13 residues. CDR1 SSHAT and CDR2 FNYEAQ come from the germline V gene (reference sequence). CDR3 in amino acids: CASSLGPKETQYF. CDR3 bases: TGTGCTAGCAGCTTAGGACCGAAAGAGACCCAGTACTTC. Supplemented by reference TRBV7-7 and TRBJ2-5, the full variable domain reads GAGVSQSPRYKVTKRGQDVTLRCDPISSHATLYWYQQALGQGPEFLTYFNYEAQPDKSGLPSDRFSAERPEGSISTLTIQRTEQRDSAMYRCASSLGPKETQYFGPGTRLLVL.

The gene calls are TRBV7-8 and TRBJ2-5, with 7 nucleotides matching TRBD1. This CDR3 comprises 15 residues. The V gene end was trimmed by 2 bases and the J gene end by 2 bases; junction bases not matched to a gene: 5. The germline V gene encodes CDR1 SGHVS and CDR2 FQNEAQ. CDR3 DNA: TGTGCCAGCAGCTTATTCCCGGGACAGCAAGAGACCCAGTACTTC. Its translation: CASSLFPGQQETQYF.

The chain carries TRBV5-6 and TRBJ2-7; 7 bases map to TRBD1. Germline V CDR1 and CDR2: SGHDT, YYEEEE. This CDR3 has 15 amino acids. V was pared by 2 bases and J by 2 bases, with 7 bases of the junction left unmatched. CDR3 nucleotides: TGTGCCAGCAGCTTTTCCCCCAGGGGGACCTACGAGCAGTACTTC. This gives the protein CASSFSPRGTYEQYF.

This clone was recorded a few times. At one end the junction does not follow the germline gene, possibly because of a read error. The rearrangement joins TRBV7-7 to TRBJ1-1, with D perhaps TRBD1 (5 bases). This CDR3 is 13 amino acids long. The germline V gene has CDR1 SSHAT and CDR2 FNYEAQ (reference sequence). The CDR3 sequence is CASSQQAGTEAFF. In DNA form, the CDR3 reads TGTGCTAGCAGCCAACAGGCCGGGACTGAAGCTTTCTTT.

This clone was seen a single time. The gene calls are TRBV29-1 and TRBJ2-3, with 11 positions matching TRBD1. V shed 6 bases, J shed 4 bases, and the junction held 3 bases outside the gene matches. The CDR3 runs 13 residues. Germline V gene sequence: CDR1 SQVTM, CDR2 ANQGSEA. The CDR3 loop is CSVDRGLPDTQYF. The CDR3 DNA follows: TGCAGCGTGGACAGGGGGCTTCCAGATACGCAGTATTTT.

The V and J genes are TRBV6-2 or TRBV6-3 and TRBJ1-1; D is unclear. From germline, CDR1 is MNHEY and CDR2 SVGEGT. The V end lost 4 bases, the J end lost 0 bases, and 12 bases lay between the germline ends. The CDR3 covers 15 residues. CDR3 nucleotide sequence: TGTGCCAGCAGTTTACGCAGGTACATGAACACTGAAGCTTTCTTT. Its protein product is CASSLRRYMNTEAFF.

The rearrangement joins TRBV25-1 to TRBJ2-5; D call uncertain. Germline assignment: CDR1 MGHDK and CDR2 SYGVNS. V was pared by 7 bases and J by 6 bases, with 12 bases between. The CDR3 runs 12 residues. This CDR3 reads CASMSGWKTQYF. The CDR3 coding sequence is TGTGCCAGCATGTCTGGATGGAAGACCCAGTACTTC.

The rearrangement uses TRBV4-1 and TRBJ1-2; the D gene is possibly TRBD1 (5 bases). V lost 2 bases and J lost 7, with 14 bases in between. This CDR3 contains 14 residues. Looked up from germline, CDR1 is MGHRA and CDR2 is YSYEKL. The CDR3 here is CASSQTGLVRGYTF. As DNA, the CDR3 is TGCGCCAGCAGCCAAACGGGGCTGGTTCGTGGCTACACCTTC.

This chain links TRBV30 with TRBJ2-1; D is possibly TRBD2 (5 bases). The CDR3 spans 13 residues. V was trimmed by 0 bases and J by 8 bases, leaving 11 bases between them. Germline assignment: CDR1 GTSNPN and CDR2 SVGIG (reference sequence). CDR3 amino acids: CAWSVLGEYEQFF. The CDR3 DNA follows: TGTGCCTGGAGTGTACTAGGAGAGTATGAGCAGTTCTTC.

The V call is TRBV7-6, the J call TRBJ2-1; D gene ambiguous. The CDR3 is 15 residues long. Trimming left V 4 bases short and J 0 bases short, with 10 bases between. Germline assignment: CDR1 SGHVS and CDR2 FNYEAQ. CDR3 sequence: CASSSQVNSYNEQFF. The CDR3, as DNA: TGTGCCAGCAGCTCGCAGGTAAACTCCTACAATGAGCAGTTCTTC.

The sample holds one count of this clone. The chain joins TRBV20-1 to TRBJ2-5, with 8 bases that match TRBD2. The J segment lost 8 bases and the V segment lost 6 bases, leaving 14 bases of the junction unmatched. CDR1 is DFQATT and CDR2 is SNEGSKA in the germline V gene (reference sequence). The CDR3 consists of 14 residues. The CDR3, as DNA: TGCAGTGCAAGTCCCCGGGGGGGCCCAGTTACCCAGTACTTC. Protein sequence: CSASPRGGPVTQYF.

A single count supports this clone. The chain couples TRBV7-2 to TRBJ2-1; 8 bases match TRBD2. CDR1 is SGHTA, CDR2 FQGNSA, per germline. The V segment lost 7 bases and the J segment 10 bases; nucleotides outside the gene matches: 9. The CDR3 extends over 13 amino acids. The CDR3 bases are TGTGCCAGCACCGGGACTAGGGTTGGAGAGCAGTTCTTC. Its translation is CASTGTRVGEQFF.